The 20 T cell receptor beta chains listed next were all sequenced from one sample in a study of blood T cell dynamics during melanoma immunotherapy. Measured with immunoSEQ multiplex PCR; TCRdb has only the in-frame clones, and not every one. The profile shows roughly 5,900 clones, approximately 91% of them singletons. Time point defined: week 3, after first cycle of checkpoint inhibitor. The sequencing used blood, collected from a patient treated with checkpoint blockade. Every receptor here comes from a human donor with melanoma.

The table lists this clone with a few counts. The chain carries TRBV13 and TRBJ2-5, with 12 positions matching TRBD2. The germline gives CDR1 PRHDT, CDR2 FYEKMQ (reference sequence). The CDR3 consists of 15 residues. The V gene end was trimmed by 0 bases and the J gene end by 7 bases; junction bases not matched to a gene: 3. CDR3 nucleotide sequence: TGTGCCAGCAGCTTAGGGACTAGCGGGGGCGGGACCCAGTACTTC. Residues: CASSLGTSGGGTQYF.

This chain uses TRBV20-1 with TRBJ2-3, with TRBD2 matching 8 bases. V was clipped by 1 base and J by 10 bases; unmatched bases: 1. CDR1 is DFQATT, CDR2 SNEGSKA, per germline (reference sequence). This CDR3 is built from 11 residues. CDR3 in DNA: TGCAGTGCTAGAGTGGGACTAGCGCAGTATTTT. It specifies CSARVGLAQYF.

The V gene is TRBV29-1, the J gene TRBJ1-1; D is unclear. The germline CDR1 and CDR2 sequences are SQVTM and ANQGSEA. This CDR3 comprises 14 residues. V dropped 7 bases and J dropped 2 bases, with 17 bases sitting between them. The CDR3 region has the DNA TGCAGCGCCCTGGGCGACTTTAGTAACACTGAAGCTTTCTTT. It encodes CSALGDFSNTEAFF.

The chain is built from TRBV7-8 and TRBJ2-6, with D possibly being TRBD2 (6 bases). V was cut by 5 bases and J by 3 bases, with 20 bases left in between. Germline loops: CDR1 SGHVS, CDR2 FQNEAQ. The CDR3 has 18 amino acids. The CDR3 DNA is TGTGCCAGCAGCCCCCGTGGAGGGCGGCGGAATGGGGCCAACGTCCTGACTTTC. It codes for CASSPRGGRRNGANVLTF.

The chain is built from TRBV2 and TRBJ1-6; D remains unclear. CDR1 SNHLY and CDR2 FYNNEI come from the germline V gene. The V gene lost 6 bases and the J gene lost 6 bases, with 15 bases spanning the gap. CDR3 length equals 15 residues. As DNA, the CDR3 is TGTGCCAGCAGGAGACAAGGGTTTGTTAATTCACCCCTCCACTTT. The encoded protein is CASRRQGFVNSPLHF. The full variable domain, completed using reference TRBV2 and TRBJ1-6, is EPEVTQTPSHQVTQMGQEVILRCVPISNHLYFYWYRQILGQKVEFLVSFYNNEISEKSEIFDDQFSVERPDGSNFTLKIRSTKLEDSAMYFCASRRQGFVNSPLHFGNGTRLTVT.

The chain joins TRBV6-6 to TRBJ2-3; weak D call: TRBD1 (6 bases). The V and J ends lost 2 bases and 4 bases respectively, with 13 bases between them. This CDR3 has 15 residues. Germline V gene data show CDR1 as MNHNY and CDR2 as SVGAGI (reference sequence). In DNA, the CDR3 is TGTGCCAGCAGTTACCTACAGGGAGTTTCAGATACGCAGTATTTT. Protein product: CASSYLQGVSDTQYF.

CDR3 amino acids: CASSPSGAQETQYF. Here the CDR3 DNA reads TGTGCCAGCAGCCCTAGCGGGGCGCAAGAGACCCAGTACTTC. The chain is built from TRBV11-2 and TRBJ2-5; TRBD2 matches 9 bases. The CDR3 extends over 14 amino acids. The V segment lost 5 bases and the J segment 2 bases; nucleotides outside the gene matches: 3. Germline CDR1 is SGHAT and CDR2 is FQNNGV.

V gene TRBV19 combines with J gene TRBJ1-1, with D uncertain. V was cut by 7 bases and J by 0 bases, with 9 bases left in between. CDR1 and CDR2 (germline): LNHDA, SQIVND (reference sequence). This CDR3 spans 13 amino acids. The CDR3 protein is CASTQHMNTEAFF. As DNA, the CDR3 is TGTGCCAGTACTCAGCACATGAACACTGAAGCTTTCTTT.

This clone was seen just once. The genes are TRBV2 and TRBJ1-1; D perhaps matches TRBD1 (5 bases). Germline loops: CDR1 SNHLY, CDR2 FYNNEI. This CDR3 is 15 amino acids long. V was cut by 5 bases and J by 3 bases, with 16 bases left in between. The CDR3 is CASSPGPQADTEAFF. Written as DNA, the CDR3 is TGTGCCAGCAGTCCGGGACCTCAGGCGGACACTGAAGCTTTCTTT.

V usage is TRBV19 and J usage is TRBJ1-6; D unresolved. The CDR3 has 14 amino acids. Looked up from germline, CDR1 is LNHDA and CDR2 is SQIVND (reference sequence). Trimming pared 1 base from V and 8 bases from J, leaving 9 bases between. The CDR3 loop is CASSIVKLDSPLHF. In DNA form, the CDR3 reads TGTGCCAGTAGTATAGTGAAGTTGGATTCACCCCTCCACTTT. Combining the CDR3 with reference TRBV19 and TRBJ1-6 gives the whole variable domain DGGITQSPKYLFRKEGQNVTLSCEQNLNHDAMYWYRQDPGQGLRLIYYSQIVNDFQKGDIAEGYSVSREKKESFPLTVTSAQKNPTAFYLCASSIVKLDSPLHFGNGTRLTVT.

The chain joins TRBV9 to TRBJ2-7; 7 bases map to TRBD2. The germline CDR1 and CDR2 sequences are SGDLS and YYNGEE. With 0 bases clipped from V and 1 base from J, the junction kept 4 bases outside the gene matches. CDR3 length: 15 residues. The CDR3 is CASSVASSGSYEQYF. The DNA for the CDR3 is TGTGCCAGCAGCGTAGCGTCTAGCGGTTCCTACGAGCAGTACTTC. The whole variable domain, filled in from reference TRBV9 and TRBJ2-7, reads DSGVTQTPKHLITATGQRVTLRCSPRSGDLSVYWYQQSLDQGLQFLIQYYNGEERAKGNILERFSAQQFPDLHSELNLSSLELGDSALYFCASSVASSGSYEQYFGPGTRLTVT.

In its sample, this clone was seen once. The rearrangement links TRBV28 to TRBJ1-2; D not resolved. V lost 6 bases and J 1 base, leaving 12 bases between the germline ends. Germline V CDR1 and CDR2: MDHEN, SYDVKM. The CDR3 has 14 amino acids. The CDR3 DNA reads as TGTGCCAGCAGCCTGTCTGGGCTTAACTATGGCTACACCTTC. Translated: CASSLSGLNYGYTF.

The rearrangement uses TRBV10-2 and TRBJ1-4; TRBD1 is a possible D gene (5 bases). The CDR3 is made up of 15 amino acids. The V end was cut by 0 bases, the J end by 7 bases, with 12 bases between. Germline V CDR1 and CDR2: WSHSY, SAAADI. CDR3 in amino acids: CASSESWGSGEKLFF. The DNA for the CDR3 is TGCGCCAGCAGTGAGTCATGGGGGTCTGGTGAAAAACTGTTTTTT.

CDR3 residues: CASSLDWGFTDTQYF. CDR3 nucleotide sequence: TGTGCCAGCAGTCTTGACTGGGGGTTCACAGATACGCAGTATTTT. The rearrangement links TRBV6-4 to TRBJ2-3; D could derive from TRBD1 or TRBD2 (5 bases each). The CDR3 is made up of 15 amino acids. V was cut by 5 bases and J by 2 bases, with 14 bases left in between. From germline, CDR1 is MRHNA and CDR2 SNTAGT.

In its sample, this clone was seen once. The CDR3 loop reads CASRHFPGGGDNQPQHF. The CDR3 nucleotides read TGTGCCAGTAGACACTTTCCGGGGGGCGGGGACAATCAGCCCCAGCATTTT. The chain carries TRBV19 and TRBJ1-5; D is possibly TRBD1 (6 bases). Germline-derived CDR1 and CDR2 are LNHDA and SQIVND (reference sequence). V lost 6 bases, J lost 3 bases, and 21 bases lay in between. There are 17 residues in the CDR3.

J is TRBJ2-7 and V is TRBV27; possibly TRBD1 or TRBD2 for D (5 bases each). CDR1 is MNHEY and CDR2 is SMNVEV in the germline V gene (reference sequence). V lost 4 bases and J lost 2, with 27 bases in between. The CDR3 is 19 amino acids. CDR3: CASSSPIGGPRSVPYEQYF. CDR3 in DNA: TGTGCCAGCAGTTCCCCTATTGGGGGACCCAGGTCGGTACCCTACGAGCAGTACTTC.

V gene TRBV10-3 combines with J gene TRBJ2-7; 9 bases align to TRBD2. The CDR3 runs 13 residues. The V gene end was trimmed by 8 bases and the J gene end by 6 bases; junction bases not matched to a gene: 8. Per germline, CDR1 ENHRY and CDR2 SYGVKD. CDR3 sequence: CAIWASGEREQYF. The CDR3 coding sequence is TGTGCCATCTGGGCTAGCGGGGAGCGCGAGCAGTACTTC.

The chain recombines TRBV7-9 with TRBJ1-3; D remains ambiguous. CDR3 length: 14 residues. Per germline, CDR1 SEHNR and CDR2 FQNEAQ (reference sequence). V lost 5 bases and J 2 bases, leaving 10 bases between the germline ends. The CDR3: CASSPRGAGNTIYF. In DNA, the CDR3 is TGTGCCAGCAGCCCCCGCGGGGCTGGAAACACCATATATTTT.

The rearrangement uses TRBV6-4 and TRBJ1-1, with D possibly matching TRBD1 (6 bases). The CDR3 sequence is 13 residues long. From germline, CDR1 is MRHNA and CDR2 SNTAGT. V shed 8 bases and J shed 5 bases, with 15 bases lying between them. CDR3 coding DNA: TGTGCCAGCTCTTGGGTAACAGGGACTGAAGCTTTCTTT. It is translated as CASSWVTGTEAFF.

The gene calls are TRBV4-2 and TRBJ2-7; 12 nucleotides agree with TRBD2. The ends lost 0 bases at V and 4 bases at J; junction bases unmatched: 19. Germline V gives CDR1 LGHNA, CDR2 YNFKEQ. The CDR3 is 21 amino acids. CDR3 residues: CASSQDPAVGLAGPRGYEQYF. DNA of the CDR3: TGTGCCAGCAGCCAAGATCCAGCCGTCGGACTAGCGGGGCCGCGGGGATACGAGCAGTACTTC.